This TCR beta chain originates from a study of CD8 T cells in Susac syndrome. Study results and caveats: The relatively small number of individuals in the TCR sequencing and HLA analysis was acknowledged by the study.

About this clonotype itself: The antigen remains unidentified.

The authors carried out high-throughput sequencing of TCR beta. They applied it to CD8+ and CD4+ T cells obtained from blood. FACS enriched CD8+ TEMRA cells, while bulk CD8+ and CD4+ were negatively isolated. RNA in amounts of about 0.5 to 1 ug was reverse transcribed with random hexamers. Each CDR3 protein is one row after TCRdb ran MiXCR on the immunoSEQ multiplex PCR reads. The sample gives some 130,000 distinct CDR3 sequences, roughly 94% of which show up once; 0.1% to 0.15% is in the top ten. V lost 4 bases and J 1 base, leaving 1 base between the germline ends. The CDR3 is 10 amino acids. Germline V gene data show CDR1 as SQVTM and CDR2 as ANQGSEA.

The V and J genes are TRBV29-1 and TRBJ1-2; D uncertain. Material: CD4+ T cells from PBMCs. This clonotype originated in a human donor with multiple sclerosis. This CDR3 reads CSVGNYGYTF. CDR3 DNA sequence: TGCAGCGTTGGTAACTATGGCTACACCTTC.